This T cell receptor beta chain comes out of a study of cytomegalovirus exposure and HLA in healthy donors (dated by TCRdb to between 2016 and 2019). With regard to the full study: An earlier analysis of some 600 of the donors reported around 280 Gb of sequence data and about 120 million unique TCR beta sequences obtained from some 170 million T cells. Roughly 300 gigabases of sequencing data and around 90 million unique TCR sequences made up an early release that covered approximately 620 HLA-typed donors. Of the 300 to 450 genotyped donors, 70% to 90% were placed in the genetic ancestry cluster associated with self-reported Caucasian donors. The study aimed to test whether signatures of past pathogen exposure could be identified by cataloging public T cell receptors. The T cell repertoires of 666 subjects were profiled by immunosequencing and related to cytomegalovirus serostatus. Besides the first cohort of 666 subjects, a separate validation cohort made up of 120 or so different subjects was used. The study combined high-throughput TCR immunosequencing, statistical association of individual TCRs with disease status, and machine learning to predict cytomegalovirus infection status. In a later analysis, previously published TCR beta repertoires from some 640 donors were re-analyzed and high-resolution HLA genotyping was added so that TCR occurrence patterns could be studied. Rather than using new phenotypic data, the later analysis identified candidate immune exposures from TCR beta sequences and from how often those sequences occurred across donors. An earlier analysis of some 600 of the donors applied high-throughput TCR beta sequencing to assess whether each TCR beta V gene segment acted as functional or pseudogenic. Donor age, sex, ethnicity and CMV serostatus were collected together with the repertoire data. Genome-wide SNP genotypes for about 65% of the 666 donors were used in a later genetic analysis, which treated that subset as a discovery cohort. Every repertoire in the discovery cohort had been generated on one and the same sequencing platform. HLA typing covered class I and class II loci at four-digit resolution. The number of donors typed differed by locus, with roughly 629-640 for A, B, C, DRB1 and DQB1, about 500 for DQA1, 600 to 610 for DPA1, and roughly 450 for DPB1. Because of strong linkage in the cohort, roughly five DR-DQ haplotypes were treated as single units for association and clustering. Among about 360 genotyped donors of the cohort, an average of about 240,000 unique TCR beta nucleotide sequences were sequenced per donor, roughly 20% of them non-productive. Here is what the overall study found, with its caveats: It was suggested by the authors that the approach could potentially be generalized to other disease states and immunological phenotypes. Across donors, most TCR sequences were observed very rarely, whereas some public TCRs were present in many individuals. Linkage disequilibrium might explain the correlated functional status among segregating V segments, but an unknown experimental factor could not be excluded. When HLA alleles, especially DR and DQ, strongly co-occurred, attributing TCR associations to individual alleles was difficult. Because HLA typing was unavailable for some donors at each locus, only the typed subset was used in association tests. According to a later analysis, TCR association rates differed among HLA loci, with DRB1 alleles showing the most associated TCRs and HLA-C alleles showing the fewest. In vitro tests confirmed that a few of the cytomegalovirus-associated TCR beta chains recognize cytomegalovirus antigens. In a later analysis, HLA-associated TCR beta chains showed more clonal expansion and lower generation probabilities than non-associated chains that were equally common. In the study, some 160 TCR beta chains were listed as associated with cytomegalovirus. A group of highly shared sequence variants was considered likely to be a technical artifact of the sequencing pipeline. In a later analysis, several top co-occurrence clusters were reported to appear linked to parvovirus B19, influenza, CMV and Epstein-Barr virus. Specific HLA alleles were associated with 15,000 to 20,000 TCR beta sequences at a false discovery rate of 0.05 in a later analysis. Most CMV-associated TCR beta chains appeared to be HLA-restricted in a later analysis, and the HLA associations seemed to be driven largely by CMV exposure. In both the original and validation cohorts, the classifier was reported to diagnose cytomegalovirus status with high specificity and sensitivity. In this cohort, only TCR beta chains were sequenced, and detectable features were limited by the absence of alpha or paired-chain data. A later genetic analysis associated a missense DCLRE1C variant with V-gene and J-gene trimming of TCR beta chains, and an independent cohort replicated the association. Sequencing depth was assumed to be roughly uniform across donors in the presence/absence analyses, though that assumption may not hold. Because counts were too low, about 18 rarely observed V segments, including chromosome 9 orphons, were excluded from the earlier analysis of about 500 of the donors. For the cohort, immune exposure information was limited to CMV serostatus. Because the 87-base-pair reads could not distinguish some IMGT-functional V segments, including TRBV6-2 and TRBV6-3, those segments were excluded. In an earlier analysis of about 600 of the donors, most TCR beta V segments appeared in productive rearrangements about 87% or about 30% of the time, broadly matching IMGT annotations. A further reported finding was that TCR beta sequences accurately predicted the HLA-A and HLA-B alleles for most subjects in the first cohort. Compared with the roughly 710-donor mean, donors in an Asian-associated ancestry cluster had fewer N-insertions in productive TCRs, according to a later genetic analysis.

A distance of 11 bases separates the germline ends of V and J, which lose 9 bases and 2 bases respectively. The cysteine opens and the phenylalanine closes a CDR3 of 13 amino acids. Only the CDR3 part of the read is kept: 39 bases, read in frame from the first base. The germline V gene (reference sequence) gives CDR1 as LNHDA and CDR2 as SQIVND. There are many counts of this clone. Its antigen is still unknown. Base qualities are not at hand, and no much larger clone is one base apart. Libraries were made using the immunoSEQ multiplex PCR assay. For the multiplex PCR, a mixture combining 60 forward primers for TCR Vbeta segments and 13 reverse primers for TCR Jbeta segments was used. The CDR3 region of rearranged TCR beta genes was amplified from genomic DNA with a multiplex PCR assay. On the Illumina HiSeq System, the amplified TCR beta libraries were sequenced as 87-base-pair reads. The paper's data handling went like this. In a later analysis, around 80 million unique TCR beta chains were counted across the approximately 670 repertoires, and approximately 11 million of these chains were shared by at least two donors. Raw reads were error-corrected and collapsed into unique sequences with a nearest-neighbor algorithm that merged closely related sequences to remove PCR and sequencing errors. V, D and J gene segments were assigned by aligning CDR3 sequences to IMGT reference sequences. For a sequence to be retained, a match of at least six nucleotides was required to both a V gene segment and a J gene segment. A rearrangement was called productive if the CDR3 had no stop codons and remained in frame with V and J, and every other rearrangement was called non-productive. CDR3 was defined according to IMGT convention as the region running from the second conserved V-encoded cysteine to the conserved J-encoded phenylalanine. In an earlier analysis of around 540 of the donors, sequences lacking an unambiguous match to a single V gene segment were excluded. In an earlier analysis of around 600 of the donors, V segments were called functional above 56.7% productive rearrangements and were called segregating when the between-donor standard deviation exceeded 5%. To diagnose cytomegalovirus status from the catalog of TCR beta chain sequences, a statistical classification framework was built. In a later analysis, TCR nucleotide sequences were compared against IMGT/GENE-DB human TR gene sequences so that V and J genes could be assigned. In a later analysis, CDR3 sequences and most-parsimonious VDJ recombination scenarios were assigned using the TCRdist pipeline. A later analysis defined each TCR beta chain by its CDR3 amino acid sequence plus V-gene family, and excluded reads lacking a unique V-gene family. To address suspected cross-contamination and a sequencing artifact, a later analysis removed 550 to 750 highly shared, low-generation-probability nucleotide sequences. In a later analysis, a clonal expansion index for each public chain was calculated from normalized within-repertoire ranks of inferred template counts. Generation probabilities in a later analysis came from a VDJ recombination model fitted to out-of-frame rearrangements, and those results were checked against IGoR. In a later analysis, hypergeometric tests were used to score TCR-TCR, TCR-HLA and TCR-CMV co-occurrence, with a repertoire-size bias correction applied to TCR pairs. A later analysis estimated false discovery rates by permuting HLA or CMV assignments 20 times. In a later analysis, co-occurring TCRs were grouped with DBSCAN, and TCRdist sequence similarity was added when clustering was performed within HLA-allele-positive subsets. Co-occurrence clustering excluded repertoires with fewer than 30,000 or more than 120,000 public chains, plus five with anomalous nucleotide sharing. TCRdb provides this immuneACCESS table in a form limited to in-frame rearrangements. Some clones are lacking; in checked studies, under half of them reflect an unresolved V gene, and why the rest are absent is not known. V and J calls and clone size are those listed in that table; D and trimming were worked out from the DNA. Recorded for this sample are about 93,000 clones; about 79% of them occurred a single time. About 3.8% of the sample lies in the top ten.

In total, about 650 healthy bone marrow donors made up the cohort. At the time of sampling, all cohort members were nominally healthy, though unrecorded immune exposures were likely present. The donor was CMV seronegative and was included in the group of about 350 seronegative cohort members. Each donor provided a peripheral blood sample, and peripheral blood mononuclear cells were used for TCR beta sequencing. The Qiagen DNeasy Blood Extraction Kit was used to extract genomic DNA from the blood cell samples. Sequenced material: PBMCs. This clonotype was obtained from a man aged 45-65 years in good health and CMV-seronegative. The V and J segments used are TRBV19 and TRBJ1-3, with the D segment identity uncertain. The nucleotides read TGTGCCAGCGGCTCCGGGACTGGAAACACCATATATTTT. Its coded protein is CASGSGTGNTIYF.